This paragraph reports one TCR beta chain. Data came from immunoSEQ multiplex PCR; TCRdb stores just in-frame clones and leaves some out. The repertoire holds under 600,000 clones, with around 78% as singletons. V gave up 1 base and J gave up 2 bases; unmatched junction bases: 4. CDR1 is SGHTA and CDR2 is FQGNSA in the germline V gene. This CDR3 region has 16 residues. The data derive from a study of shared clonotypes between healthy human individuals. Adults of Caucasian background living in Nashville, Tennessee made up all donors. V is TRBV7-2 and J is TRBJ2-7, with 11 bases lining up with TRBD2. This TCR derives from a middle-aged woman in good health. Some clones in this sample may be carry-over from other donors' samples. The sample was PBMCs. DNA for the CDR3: TGTGCCAGCAGCTTAGAAGCGACTAGCGGGACCTACGAGCAGTACTTC. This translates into CASSLEATSGTYEQYF. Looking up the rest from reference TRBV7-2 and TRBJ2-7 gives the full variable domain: GAGVSQSPSNKVTEKGKDVELRCDPISGHTALYWYRQSLGQGLEFLIYFQGNSAPDKSGLPSDRFSAERTGGSVSTLTIQRTQQEDSAVYLCASSLEATSGTYEQYFGPGTRLTVT.